These 27 T cell receptor beta chains came from one sample sequenced in a study of blood T cell repertoires in COVID-19. Repertoires were generated with immunoSEQ multiplex PCR, while TCRdb's copy carries only in-frame clones and drops some. The repertoire includes about 74,000 clones, roughly 80% of them detected once, and approximately 12% sits in the top ten. Sequences were obtained from peripheral blood. The receptors here all came from a human donor in a cohort sampled during active COVID-19.

The rearrangement uses TRBV30 and TRBJ1-5; no clear D. Per germline, CDR1 GTSNPN and CDR2 SVGIG (reference sequence). V was trimmed by 2 bases and J by 0 bases, leaving 8 bases between them. The CDR3 is 14 amino acids. This chain's CDR3 is CAWSTFGSNQPQHF. The CDR3 DNA reads TGTGCCTGGAGTACATTTGGTAGCAATCAGCCCCAGCATTTT. Variable domain in full (rest from reference TRBV30 and TRBJ1-5): SQTIHQWPATLVQPVGSPLSLECTVEGTSNPNLYWYRQAAGRGLQLLFYSVGIGQISSEVPQNLSASRPQDRQFILSSKKLLLSDSGFYLCAWSTFGSNQPQHFGDGTRLSIL.

The CDR3 protein is CASTPSGRGGNEKLFF. The CDR3 bases are TGCGCCAGCACCCCGAGTGGCCGGGGAGGAAATGAAAAACTGTTTTTT. The chain uses TRBV5-1 and TRBJ1-4, with no clear D. CDR1 and CDR2 from the germline V gene are SGHRS and YFSETQ. The CDR3 is 16 amino acids. V dropped 6 bases and J dropped 5 bases, with 20 bases sitting between them.

The chain employs TRBV21-1 and TRBJ2-7; the table gives TRBD2 as D, unverified against the DNA. TRBV21-1 is a pseudogene. The CDR3 has 18 amino acids. CDR3 loop: CASSNPKREGLFVHEQYV. DNA of the CDR3: TGTGCCAGCAGCAACCCAAAGCGGGAGGGCCTTTTCGTCCACGAGCAGTACGTC.

The genes are TRBV19 and TRBJ2-6; a possible D gene is TRBD1 (6 bases). This CDR3 contains 17 residues. Deletions cut 6 bases from V and 0 bases from J, with 15 bases between. Germline CDR1 reads LNHDA; CDR2 reads SQIVND (reference sequence). CDR3 protein: CASSYRVPSSGANVLTF. Written as DNA, the CDR3 is TGTGCCAGTAGCTACAGGGTTCCCAGCTCTGGGGCCAACGTCCTGACTTTC.

V and J are TRBV5-4 and TRBJ2-5, with no clear D. V lost 4 bases, J lost 1 base, and 11 bases lay in between. The CDR3 covers 14 residues. Germline lookup yields CDR1 SGHNT and CDR2 YYREEE (reference sequence). CDR3 bases: TGTGCCAGCAGCCCCTGGTGGAGCCAAGAGACCCAGTACTTC. Translated, it gives CASSPWWSQETQYF.

The V call is TRBV6-2 or TRBV6-3, the J call TRBJ1-1, with D possibly matching TRBD1 (6 bases). With 5 bases removed from V and 1 base from J, the gap between germline ends came to 14 bases. Germline lookup yields CDR1 MNHEY and CDR2 SVGEGT. The CDR3 covers 15 residues. The CDR3 here is CASSTWTEGNTEAFF. CDR3 DNA: TGTGCCAGCAGTACTTGGACAGAGGGGAACACTGAAGCTTTCTTT.

Turning to this clone: This same CDR3 is encoded by further DNA sequences in the sample. The chain carries TRBV6-2 or TRBV6-3 and TRBJ2-7, with D unresolved. V lost 5 bases and J 3 bases, leaving 5 bases between the germline ends. The CDR3 runs to 11 residues. The germline V gene has CDR1 MNHEY and CDR2 SVGEGT. This chain's CDR3 is CASSHNYEQYF. The CDR3 DNA reads as TGTGCCAGCAGTCACAACTACGAGCAGTACTTC.

For the CDR3, the DNA is TGTGCCACCAGCAGAACCGACAGGGGGGAAGAGACCCAGTACTTC. Protein product: CATSRTDRGEETQYF. The V call is TRBV15, the J call TRBJ2-5; TRBD1 aligns across 9 bases. The CDR3 is 15 residues long. The germline V gene encodes CDR1 LNHNV and CDR2 YYDKDF (reference sequence). J gave up 3 bases and V 2 bases, and 4 bases lay outside the gene matches.

The J gene is TRBJ1-1, the V gene TRBV27; 8 bases agree with TRBD1. Germline CDR1 reads MNHEY; CDR2 reads SMNVEV (reference sequence). Trimming at V came to 3 bases and at J to 0 bases, leaving 0 bases not matched to a gene. The CDR3 is made up of 14 amino acids. The CDR3 sequence is CASSLGQVNTEAFF. DNA for the CDR3: TGTGCCAGCAGTTTGGGACAGGTGAACACTGAAGCTTTCTTT.

This rearrangement joins TRBV3-1 (or the pseudogene TRBV3-2) to TRBJ1-2; 10 bases map to TRBD1. The CDR3 has 15 amino acids. V lost 2 bases to trimming and J lost 4 bases; unmatched junction nucleotides: 4. Germline V lookup: CDR1 LGHDT, CDR2 YNNKEL (reference sequence). The CDR3 protein is CASSQRTGGTYGYTF. The CDR3 DNA sequence: TGTGCCAGCAGCCAACGGACAGGGGGAACCTATGGCTACACCTTC.

This clone is large in the sample. The V and J genes are TRBV18 and TRBJ1-1, with D possibly matching TRBD1 (5 bases). The CDR3 is 14 residues long. Germline CDR1 reads KGHSH; CDR2 reads LQKENI. The V end was cut by 4 bases, the J end by 1 base, with 10 bases between. The CDR3 DNA reads TGTGCCAGCTCACTTGGGGCAGGGAACACTGAAGCTTTCTTT. Protein: CASSLGAGNTEAFF.

The chain combines TRBV6-1 with TRBJ2-6; 10 positions agree with TRBD1. The CDR3 is 18 amino acids. The V segment lost 4 bases and the J segment 4 bases; nucleotides outside the gene matches: 10. Germline assignment: CDR1 MNHNS and CDR2 SASEGT. In DNA form, the CDR3 reads TGTGCCAGCAGTGGACAGGGGGCGCGGGTCGCCGGGGCCAACGTCCTGACTTTC. Amino acid sequence: CASSGQGARVAGANVLTF.

The chain is built from TRBV9 and TRBJ2-5; 7 bases agree with TRBD2. V shed 0 bases and J 2 bases; nucleotides not matched to a gene: 7. In germline, CDR1 is SGDLS, CDR2 YYNGEE. There are 16 residues in the CDR3. The CDR3 reads CASSVGPAGVQETQYF. The CDR3 DNA follows: TGTGCCAGCAGCGTAGGCCCCGCGGGGGTGCAAGAGACCCAGTACTTC.

The rearrangement links TRBV5-4 to TRBJ2-3; tentatively, D is TRBD1 (6 bases). The CDR3 has 15 amino acids. The germline V gene encodes CDR1 SGHNT and CDR2 YYREEE (reference sequence). The ends were cut back, 2 bases at V and 0 bases at J, with 10 bases in the middle. CDR3 sequence: CASSLDRTSTDTQYF. CDR3 DNA sequence: TGTGCCAGCAGCTTAGACAGGACTAGCACAGATACGCAGTATTTT.

The CDR3 coding sequence is TGTGCCAGCAGGCCCCCGGCTAGCGGGAGGAGCGGGGAGCTGTTTTTT. The encoded protein is CASRPPASGRSGELFF. The chain combines TRBV3-1 (or the pseudogene TRBV3-2) with TRBJ2-2; TRBD2 matches 11 bases. The CDR3 has 16 amino acids. Germline loops: CDR1 LGHDT, CDR2 YNNKEL (reference sequence). J was trimmed by 7 bases and V by 6 bases; bases with no gene match: 10.

This chain links TRBV6-5 with TRBJ1-3, with D hard to call. The V end was cut by 5 bases, the J end by 4 bases, with 6 bases between. CDR3 length: 12 residues. Germline V gene sequence: CDR1 MNHEY, CDR2 SVGAGI. CDR3 loop: CASSIQGNTIYF. CDR3 nucleotide sequence: TGTGCCAGCAGTATCCAAGGAAACACCATATATTTT.

The chain is built from TRBV6-5 and TRBJ1-3; D not resolved. The CDR3 has 14 residues. Trimming shortened V by 6 bases and J by 0 bases, and 9 bases separated the two germline ends. CDR1 is MNHEY and CDR2 is SVGAGI in the germline V gene. CDR3 amino acids: CASRNSYSGNTIYF. The CDR3, as DNA: TGTGCCAGCAGGAACAGCTACTCTGGAAACACCATATATTTT.

The V gene is TRBV7-9, the J gene TRBJ2-6; 7 bases map to TRBD1. Germline trimming cut 3 bases from V and 0 bases from J; bases unmatched to any gene: 8. CDR3 length: 18 amino acids. The germline V gene encodes CDR1 SEHNR and CDR2 FQNEAQ (reference sequence). The CDR3 DNA is TGTGCCAGCAGCTTCAATACAGGGGCCCGCTCTGGGGCCAACGTCCTGACTTTC. Its protein is CASSFNTGARSGANVLTF.

This chain links TRBV5-4 with TRBJ2-3, with TRBD1 matching 7 bases. Germline V gene lookup returns CDR1 SGHNT and CDR2 YYREEE (reference sequence). Losses at the gene ends were 4 bases for V and 2 bases for J; bases not matched to a gene: 10. The CDR3 length is 16 residues. This chain's CDR3 is CASSPTPGQNTDTQYF. The CDR3 DNA is TGTGCCAGCAGCCCCACGCCGGGACAGAACACAGATACGCAGTATTTT.

The chain couples TRBV7-2 to TRBJ2-5; D unclear. V shed 1 base and J shed 4 bases, with 7 bases lying between them. Germline loops: CDR1 SGHTA, CDR2 FQGNSA. The CDR3 has 13 amino acids. CDR3 DNA sequence: TGTGCCAGCAGCTTAGGGGCCATAGAGACCCAGTACTTC. This gives the protein CASSLGAIETQYF. The whole variable domain, filled in from reference TRBV7-2 and TRBJ2-5, reads GAGVSQSPSNKVTEKGKDVELRCDPISGHTALYWYRQSLGQGLEFLIYFQGNSAPDKSGLPSDRFSAERTGGSVSTLTIQRTQQEDSAVYLCASSLGAIETQYFGPGTRLLVL.

This sequence joins TRBV28 and TRBJ2-7; TRBD1 matches 9 bases. The germline CDR1 and CDR2 sequences are MDHEN and SYDVKM. V gave up 1 base and J gave up 5 bases; unmatched junction bases: 6. The CDR3 runs 15 residues. The CDR3 DNA reads as TGTGCCAGCAGTTTATTGCCAGGACAGGGGAACGAGCAGTACTTC. Protein product: CASSLLPGQGNEQYF.

The CDR3 sequence: CASSLTGTGAYEQYV. The DNA for the CDR3 is TGTGCCAGCAGCCTAACCGGGACAGGGGCCTACGAGCAGTACGTC. This sequence joins TRBV5-5 and TRBJ2-7, with 10 bases lining up with TRBD1. Germline CDR1 is SGHKS and CDR2 is YYEKEE (reference sequence). The CDR3 has 15 amino acids. V lost 4 bases to trimming and J lost 2 bases; unmatched junction nucleotides: 6.

The chain joins TRBV9 to TRBJ1-2; no reliable D call. Germline V gene sequence: CDR1 SGDLS, CDR2 YYNGEE. This CDR3 has 14 residues. The V and J ends lost 4 bases and 2 bases respectively, with 12 bases between them. CDR3 bases: TGTGCCAGCAGCCCTAGCCCCTACAACTATGGCTACACCTTC. This encodes CASSPSPYNYGYTF.

CDR3 coding DNA: TGTGCCAGCAGCTTAATAGGACTAGCGGGAAGAACCGGGGAGCTGTTTTTT. It specifies CASSLIGLAGRTGELFF. The rearrangement joins TRBV5-6 to TRBJ2-2; TRBD2 agrees at 12 bases. V trimming: 2 bases; J trimming: 5 bases; junction bases outside the gene matches: 7. The CDR3 has 17 amino acids. CDR1 SGHDT and CDR2 YYEEEE come from the germline V gene. Full variable domain (missing parts from reference TRBV5-6 and TRBJ2-2): DAGVTQSPTHLIKTRGQQVTLRCSPKSGHDTVSWYQQALGQGPQFIFQYYEEEERQRGNFPDRFSGHQFPNYSSELNVNALLLGDSALYLCASSLIGLAGRTGELFFGEGSRLTVL.

This chain connects TRBV3-1 (or the pseudogene TRBV3-2) to TRBJ2-1; 8 bases map to TRBD1. Germline V gives CDR1 LGHDT, CDR2 YNNKEL (reference sequence). The CDR3 covers 15 residues. V was pared by 4 bases and J by 12 bases, with 14 bases of the junction left unmatched. CDR3 in amino acids: CASSLLGDRSSLQFF. In DNA form, the CDR3 reads TGTGCCAGCAGCCTTCTAGGGGACAGGTCCTCTTTGCAGTTCTTC.

This rearrangement joins TRBV5-6 to TRBJ2-7; 7 nucleotides line up with TRBD2. The CDR3 sequence is 16 residues long. J lost 3 bases, V lost 1 base, and 10 bases had no gene match. Looked up from germline, CDR1 is SGHDT and CDR2 is YYEEEE. CDR3: CASSLLSGGTNYEQYF. CDR3 bases: TGTGCCAGCAGCTTGTTATCGGGGGGTACCAACTACGAGCAGTACTTC.

CDR3 sequence: CASSLPLGGGSLATQYF. In DNA form, the CDR3 reads TGTGCCAGCAGTTTACCCCTTGGCGGGGGGTCGCTAGCTACGCAGTATTTT. The gene calls are TRBV28 and TRBJ2-3; 8 bases align to TRBD2. With V trimmed by 2 bases and J by 8 bases, 15 bases remained unmatched. The length of the CDR3 is 17 residues. CDR1 and CDR2 from the germline V gene are MDHEN and SYDVKM. The full variable domain, completed using reference TRBV28 and TRBJ2-3, is DVKVTQSSRYLVKRTGEKVFLECVQDMDHENMFWYRQDPGLGLRLIYFSYDVKMKEKGDIPEGYSVSREKKERFSLILESASTNQTSMYLCASSLPLGGGSLATQYFGPGTRLTVL.